The sequence of this T cell receptor beta chain was determined in a study of lymphopenia after photon versus proton radiotherapy. Sequenced by immunoSEQ multiplex PCR; TCRdb stores in-frame clones only, minus some. Of tens of thousands of clones listed, 92% are singletons. On this clone itself: Antigen specificity is unknown.

Study results and caveats: In patients who died, overall survival fell as post-nadir TCR diversity dropped more. Authors raise, but do not show, better survival with proton therapy.

In germline, CDR1 is SGHDT, CDR2 YYEEEE. Trimming shortened V by 0 bases and J by 1 base, and 10 bases separated the two germline ends. The CDR3 has 15 amino acids. This sample comprised peripheral blood, obtained from a patient treated with photon-based radiotherapy. The chain employs TRBV5-6 and TRBJ1-1, with unresolved D. The source of this sequence is a woman aged 40 to 50 with cholangiocarcinoma. This CDR3 reads CASSLDPQRNTEAFF. The CDR3 nucleotides read TGTGCCAGCAGCTTGGACCCCCAACGGAACACTGAAGCTTTCTTT. The full variable domain, with the rest looked up from reference TRBV5-6 and TRBJ1-1, is DAGVTQSPTHLIKTRGQQVTLRCSPKSGHDTVSWYQQALGQGPQFIFQYYEEEERQRGNFPDRFSGHQFPNYSSELNVNALLLGDSALYLCASSLDPQRNTEAFFGQGTRLTVV.